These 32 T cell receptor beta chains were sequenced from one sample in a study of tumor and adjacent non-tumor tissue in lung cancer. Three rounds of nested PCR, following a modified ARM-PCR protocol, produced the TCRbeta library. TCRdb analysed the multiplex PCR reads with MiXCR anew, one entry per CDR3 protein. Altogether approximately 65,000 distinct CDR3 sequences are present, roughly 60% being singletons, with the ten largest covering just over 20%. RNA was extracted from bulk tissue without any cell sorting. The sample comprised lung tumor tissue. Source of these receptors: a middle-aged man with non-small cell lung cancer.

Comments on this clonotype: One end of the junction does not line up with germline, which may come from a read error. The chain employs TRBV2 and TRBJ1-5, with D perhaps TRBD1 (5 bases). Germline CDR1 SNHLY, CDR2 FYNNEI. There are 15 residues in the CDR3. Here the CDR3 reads CASSERGAGNPPQHF. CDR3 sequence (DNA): TGTGCCAGCAGTGAAAGGGGTGCGGGCAATCCGCCCCAGCATTTT.

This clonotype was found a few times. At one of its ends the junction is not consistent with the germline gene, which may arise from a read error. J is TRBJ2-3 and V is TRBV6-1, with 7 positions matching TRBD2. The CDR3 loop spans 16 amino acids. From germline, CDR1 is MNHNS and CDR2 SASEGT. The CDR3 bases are TGTGCCAGTAGTGAAGATACTTGCGGGAGATCTGATACGCAGTATTTT. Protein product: CASSEDTCGRSDTQYF.

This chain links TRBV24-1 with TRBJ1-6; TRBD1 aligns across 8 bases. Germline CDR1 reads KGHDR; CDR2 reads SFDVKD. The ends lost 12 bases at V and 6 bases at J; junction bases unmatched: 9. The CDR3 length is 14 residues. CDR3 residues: CASNSQGVNSPLHF. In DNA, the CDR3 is TGTGCCTCCAATTCACAGGGGGTTAATTCACCCCTCCACTTT.

CDR3 sequence (DNA): TGCAGTGCCCCAAATGTGGGCGGCATAGATACGCAGTATTTT. This translates into CSAPNVGGIDTQYF. The chain carries TRBV20-1 and TRBJ2-3; no firm D call. The CDR3 length is 14 residues. In germline, CDR1 is DFQATT, CDR2 SNEGSKA (reference sequence). V dropped 6 bases and J dropped 5 bases, with 18 bases sitting between them.

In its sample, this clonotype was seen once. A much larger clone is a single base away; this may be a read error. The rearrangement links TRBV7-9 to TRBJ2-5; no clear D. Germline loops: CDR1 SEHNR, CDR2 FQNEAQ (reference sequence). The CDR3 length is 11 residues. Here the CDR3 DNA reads TGTGTCAGCAGCTTAGTGGAGACCCAGTACTTC. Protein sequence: CVSSLVETQYF.

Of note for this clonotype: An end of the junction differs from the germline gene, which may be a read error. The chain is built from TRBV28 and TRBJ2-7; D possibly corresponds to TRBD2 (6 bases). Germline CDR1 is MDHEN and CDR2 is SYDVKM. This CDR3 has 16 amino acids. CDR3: CARSSLTSGRRYEQYF. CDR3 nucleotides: TGTGCCCGCAGTTCCTTGACTAGTGGGAGACGCTACGAGCAGTACTTC.

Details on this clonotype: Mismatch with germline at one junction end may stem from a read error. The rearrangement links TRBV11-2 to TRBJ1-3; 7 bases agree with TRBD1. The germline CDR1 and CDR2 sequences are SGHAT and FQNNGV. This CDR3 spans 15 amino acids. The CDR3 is CANSLGGDSGNIIYF. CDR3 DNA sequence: TGTGCCAACAGCTTAGGGGGGGACAGTGGAAACATCATATATTTT.

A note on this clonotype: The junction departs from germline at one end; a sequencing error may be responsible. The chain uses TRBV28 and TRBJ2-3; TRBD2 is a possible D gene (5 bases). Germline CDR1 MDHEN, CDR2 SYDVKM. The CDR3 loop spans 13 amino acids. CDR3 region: CASSRGYIDTQYF. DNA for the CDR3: TGTGCCAGCAGCCGAGGGTACATAGATACACAGTATTTT.

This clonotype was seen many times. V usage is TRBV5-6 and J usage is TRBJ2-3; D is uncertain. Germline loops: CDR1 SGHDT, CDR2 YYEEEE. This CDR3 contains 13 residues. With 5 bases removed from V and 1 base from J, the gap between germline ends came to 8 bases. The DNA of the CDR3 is TGTGCCAGCAGGGTCTGGGGCACAGATACGCAGTATTTT. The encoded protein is CASRVWGTDTQYF.

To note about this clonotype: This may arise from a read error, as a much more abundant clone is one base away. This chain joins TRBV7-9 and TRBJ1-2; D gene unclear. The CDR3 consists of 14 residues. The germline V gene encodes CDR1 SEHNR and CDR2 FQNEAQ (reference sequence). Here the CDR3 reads CTSSAHQVNYGYTF. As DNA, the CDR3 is TGTACCAGCAGCGCTCATCAGGTTAACTATGGCTACACCTTC.

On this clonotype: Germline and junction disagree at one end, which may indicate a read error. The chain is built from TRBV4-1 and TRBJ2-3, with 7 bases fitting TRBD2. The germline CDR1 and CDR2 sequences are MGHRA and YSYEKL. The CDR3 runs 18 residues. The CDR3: CASSQDPGGRGESDSQYF. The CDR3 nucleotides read TGCGCCAGCAGCCAAGATCCGGGGGGACGGGGGGAGTCAGATTCGCAGTATTTT.

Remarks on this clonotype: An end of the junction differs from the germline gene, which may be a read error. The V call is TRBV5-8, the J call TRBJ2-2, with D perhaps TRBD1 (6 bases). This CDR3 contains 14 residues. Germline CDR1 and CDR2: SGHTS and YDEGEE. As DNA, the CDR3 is TGTGCCAGCACCGGGACACTGAACACCGGGGAGCAATTCTTT. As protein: CASTGTLNTGEQFF.

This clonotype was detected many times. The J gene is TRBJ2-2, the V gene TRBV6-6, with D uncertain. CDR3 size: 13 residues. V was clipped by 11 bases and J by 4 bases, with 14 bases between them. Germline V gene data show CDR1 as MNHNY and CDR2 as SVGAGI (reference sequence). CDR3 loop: CAARELGTGELFF. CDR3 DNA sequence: TGTGCCGCCCGAGAGCTCGGCACCGGGGAGCTGTTTTTT.

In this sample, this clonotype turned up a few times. CDR3 coding DNA: TGCGCCAGCAGGGGGGGGGGAGGGAGGAACACTGAAGCTTTCTTT. Residues: CASRGGGGRNTEAFF. The chain employs TRBV10-2 and TRBJ1-1; perhaps TRBD1 as D (5 bases). Germline V gene data show CDR1 as WSHSY and CDR2 as SAAADI. The ends were cut back, 6 bases at V and 1 base at J, with 15 bases in the middle. This CDR3 region has 15 residues.

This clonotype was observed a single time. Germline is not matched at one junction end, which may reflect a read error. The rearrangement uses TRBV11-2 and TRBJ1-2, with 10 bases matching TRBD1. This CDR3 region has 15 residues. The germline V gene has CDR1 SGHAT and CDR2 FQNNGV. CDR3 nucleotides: TGTTCCAGCAGCGGGCGGACAGGGGGTCACTATGGCTACACCTTC. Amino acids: CSSSGRTGGHYGYTF.

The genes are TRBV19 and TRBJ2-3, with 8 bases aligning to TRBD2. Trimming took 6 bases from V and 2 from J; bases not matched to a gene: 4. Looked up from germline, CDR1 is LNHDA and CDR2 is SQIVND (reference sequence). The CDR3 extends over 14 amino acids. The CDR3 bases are TGTGCCAGTAGCCAGCGGGGGACCACAGATACGCAGTATTTT. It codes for CASSQRGTTDTQYF. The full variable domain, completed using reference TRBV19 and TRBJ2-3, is DGGITQSPKYLFRKEGQNVTLSCEQNLNHDAMYWYRQDPGQGLRLIYYSQIVNDFQKGDIAEGYSVSREKKESFPLTVTSAQKNPTAFYLCASSQRGTTDTQYFGPGTRLTVL.

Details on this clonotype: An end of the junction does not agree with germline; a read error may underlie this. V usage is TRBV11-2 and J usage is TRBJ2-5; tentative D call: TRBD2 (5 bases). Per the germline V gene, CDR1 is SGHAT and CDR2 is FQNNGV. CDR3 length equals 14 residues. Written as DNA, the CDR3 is TGTGCCAGCAGCCCGGGGTGGGCCTTAGAGACCCGGTACTTC. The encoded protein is CASSPGWALETRYF.

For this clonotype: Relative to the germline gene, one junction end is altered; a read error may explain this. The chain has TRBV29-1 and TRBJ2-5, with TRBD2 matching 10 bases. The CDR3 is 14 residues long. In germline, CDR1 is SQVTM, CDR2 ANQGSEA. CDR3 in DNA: TGCAGCGTTGCCCCACAAGCGGGACTAGCGACCCTGTACTTC. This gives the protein CSVAPQAGLATLYF.

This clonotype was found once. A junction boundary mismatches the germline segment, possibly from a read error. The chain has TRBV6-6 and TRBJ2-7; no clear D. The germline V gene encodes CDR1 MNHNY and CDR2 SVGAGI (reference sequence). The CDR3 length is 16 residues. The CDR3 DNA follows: TGTGCCAGCAGTTACTCCGAGCAGGAACAGTCGTACGAGCGGTACTTC. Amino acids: CASSYSEQEQSYERYF.

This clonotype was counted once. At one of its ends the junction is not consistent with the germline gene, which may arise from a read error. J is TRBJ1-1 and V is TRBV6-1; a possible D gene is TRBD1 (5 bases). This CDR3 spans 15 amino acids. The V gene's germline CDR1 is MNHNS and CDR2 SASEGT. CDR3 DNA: TGTGCCAGCAAATCAATCGGGGCCATGAATACTGAAGCTTTCTTT. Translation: CASKSIGAMNTEAFF.

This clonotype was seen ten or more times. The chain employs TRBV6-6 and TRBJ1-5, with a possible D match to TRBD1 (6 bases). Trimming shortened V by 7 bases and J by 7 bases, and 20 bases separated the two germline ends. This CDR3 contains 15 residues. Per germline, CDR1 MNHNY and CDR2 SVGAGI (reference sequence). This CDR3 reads CASTAPEGHGQPQHF. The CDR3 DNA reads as TGTGCCAGCACCGCCCCGGAGGGACATGGACAGCCCCAGCATTTT.

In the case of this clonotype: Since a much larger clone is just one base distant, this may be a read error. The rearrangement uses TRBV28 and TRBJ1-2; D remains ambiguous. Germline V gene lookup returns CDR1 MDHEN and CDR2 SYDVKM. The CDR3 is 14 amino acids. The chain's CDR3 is CASSFDGFGYGCTF. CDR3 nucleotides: TGTGCCAGCAGTTTCGACGGGTTTGGATATGGCTGCACCTTC.

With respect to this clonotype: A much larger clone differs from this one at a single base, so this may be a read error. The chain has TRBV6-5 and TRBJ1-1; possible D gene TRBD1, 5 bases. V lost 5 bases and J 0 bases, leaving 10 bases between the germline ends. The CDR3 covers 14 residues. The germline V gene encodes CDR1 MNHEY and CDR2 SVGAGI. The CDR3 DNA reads TGTGCCAGCAGTCATCAGGGATTGAACACTGAAGCTTTCTTT. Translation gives CASSHQGLNTEAFF.

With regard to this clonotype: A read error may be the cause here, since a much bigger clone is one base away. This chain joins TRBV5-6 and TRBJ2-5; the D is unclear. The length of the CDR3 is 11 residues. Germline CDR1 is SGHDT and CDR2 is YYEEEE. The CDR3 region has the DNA TGTGCCGGCAGCTTGTTAGAGACCCAGTACTTC. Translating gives CAGSLLETQYF.

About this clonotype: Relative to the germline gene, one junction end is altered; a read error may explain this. The CDR3 spells CASSPSGTSYNEQFF. The CDR3 coding sequence is TGTGCCAGCAGTCCTTCAGGGACCTCCTACAATGAACAGTTCTTC. This chain joins TRBV12-3 or TRBV12-4 and TRBJ2-1; D is perhaps TRBD1 or TRBD2 (5 bases each). This CDR3 comprises 15 residues.

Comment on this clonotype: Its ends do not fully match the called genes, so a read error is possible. Here the CDR3 DNA reads TGTGCCAGCAGCCCCAAAACGTGGGGCGGAGAGCTGCTTTTT. Residues: CASSPKTWGGELLF. This chain connects TRBV11-3 to TRBJ2-2, with D tentatively TRBD1 (5 bases). Germline V gene data show CDR1 as SGHNT and CDR2 as YENEEA. The CDR3 spans 14 residues.

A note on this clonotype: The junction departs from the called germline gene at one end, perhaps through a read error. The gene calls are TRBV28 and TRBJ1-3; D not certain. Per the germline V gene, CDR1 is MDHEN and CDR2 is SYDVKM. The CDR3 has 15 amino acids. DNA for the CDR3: TGTGCCGTCTCACCCTCTCAGTCTTGGGGAAACACCATATTTTTT. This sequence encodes CAVSPSQSWGNTIFF.

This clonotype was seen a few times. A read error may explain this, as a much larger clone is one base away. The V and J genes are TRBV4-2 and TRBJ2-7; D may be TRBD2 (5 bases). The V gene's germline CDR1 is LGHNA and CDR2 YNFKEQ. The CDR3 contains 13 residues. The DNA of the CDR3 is TGTACCAGCAGCTCGACTGGACCGGCGGGGCAGTACTTC. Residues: CTSSSTGPAGQYF.

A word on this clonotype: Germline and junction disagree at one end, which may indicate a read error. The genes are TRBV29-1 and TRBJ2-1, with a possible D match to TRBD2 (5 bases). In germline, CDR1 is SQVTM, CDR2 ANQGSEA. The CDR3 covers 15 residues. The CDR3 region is CSVEMSGISYNEQFF. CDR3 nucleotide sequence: TGCAGTGTTGAAATGTCCGGGATCTCCTACAATGAGCAGTTCTTC.

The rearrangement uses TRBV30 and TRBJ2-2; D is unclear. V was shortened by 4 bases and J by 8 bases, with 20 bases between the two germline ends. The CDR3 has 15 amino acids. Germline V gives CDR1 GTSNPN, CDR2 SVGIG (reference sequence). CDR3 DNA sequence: TGTGCCTGGAACCCAGGCGGTGTTAGCACGGGGGAGCTGTTTTTT. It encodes CAWNPGGVSTGELFF.

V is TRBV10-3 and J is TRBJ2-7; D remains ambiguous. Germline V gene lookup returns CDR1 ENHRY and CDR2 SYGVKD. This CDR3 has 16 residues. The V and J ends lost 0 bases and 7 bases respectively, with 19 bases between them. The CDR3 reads CAISESHSAQPREQYF. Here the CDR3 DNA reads TGTGCCATCAGTGAGTCGCATTCGGCCCAGCCGCGGGAGCAGTACTTC.

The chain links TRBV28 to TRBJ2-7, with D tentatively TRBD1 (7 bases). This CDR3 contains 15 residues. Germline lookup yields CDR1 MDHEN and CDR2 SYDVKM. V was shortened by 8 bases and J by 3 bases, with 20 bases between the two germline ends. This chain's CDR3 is CASHWARDSLYEQYF. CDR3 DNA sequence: TGTGCCAGCCATTGGGCGCGGGACAGCCTCTACGAGCAGTACTTC.